This note documents a single T cell receptor (beta chain) sequence. These data are taken from a study of blood T cell repertoires in COVID-19. Study-wide background: Sites across the United States, Italy and Spain contributed samples from acute and convalescent COVID-19. PBMCs, B-cell-depleted T cells, or T cells were the source of the cDNA or gDNA that made up the material.

In the authors' methods: Using reference gene primer amplification, nucleated cell counts were estimated. The table came from immunoSEQ multiplex PCR; TCRdb's copy has only in-frame clones and leaves some out. V and J calls plus clone size are reproduced from that table; the DNA served to infer D and trimming. The sample includes fewer than 200,000 clones, over 85% seen only once; the top ten take 4.5% to 5.5%. CDR1 MNHEY and CDR2 SVGAGI come from the germline V gene. Trimming at V came to 6 bases and at J to 11 bases, leaving 13 bases not matched to a gene. This CDR3 has 15 amino acids. Material for sequencing was peripheral blood. V and J are TRBV6-5 and TRBJ1-1, with TRBD1 matching 12 bases. The TCR was taken from a woman between 50 and 59 years old with acute or convalescent COVID-19. In nucleotides, the CDR3 is TGTGCCAGCAGACCCGGGACAGGGGGCGCGGAAGAGGCTTTCTTT. As protein: CASRPGTGGAEEAFF.